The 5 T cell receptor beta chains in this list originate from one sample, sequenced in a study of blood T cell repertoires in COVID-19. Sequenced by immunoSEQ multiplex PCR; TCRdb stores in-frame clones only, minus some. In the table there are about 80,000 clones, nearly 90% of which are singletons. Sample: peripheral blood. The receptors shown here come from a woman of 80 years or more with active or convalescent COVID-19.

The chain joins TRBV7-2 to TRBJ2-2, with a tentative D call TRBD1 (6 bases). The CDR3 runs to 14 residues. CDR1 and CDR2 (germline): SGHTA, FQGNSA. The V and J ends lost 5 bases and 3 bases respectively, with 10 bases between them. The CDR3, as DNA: TGTGCCAGCAGCATAGGGGGAGACACCGGGGAGCTGTTTTTT. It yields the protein CASSIGGDTGELFF.

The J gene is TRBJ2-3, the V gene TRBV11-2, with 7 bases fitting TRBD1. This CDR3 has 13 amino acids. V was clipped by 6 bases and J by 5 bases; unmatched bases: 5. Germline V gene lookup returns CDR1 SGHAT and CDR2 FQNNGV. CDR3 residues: CASSSQGVDTQYF. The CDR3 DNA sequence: TGTGCCAGCAGTTCGCAGGGGGTAGATACGCAGTATTTT. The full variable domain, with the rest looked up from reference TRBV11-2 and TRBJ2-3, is EAGVAQSPRYKIIEKRQSVAFWCNPISGHATLYWYQQILGQGPKLLIQFQNNGVVDDSQLPKDRFSAERLKGVDSTLKIQPAKLEDSAVYLCASSSQGVDTQYFGPGTRLTVL.

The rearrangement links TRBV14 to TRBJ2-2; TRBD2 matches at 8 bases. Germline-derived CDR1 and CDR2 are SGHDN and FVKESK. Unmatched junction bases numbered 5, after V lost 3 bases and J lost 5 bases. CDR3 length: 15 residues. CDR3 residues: CASSQAAGETGELFF. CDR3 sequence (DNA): TGTGCCAGCAGCCAGGCAGCGGGAGAGACCGGGGAGCTGTTTTTT.

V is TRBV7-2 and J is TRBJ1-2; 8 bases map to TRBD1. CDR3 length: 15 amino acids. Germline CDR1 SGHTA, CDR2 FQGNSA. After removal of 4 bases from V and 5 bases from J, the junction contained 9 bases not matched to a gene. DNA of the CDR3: TGTGCCAGCAGCTCTCGGACAGGGCTTGGGTATGGCTACACCTTC. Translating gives CASSSRTGLGYGYTF.

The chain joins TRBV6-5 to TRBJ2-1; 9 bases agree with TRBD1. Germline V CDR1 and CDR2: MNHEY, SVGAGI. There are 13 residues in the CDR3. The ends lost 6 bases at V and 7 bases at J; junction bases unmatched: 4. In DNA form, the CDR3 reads TGTGCCAGCAGCAGGACAGGGGAAAATGAGCAGTTCTTC. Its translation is CASSRTGENEQFF.